This section outlines one T cell receptor beta chain sequence together with its context. Self-reported history from a screening survey and questionnaire set each donor's cohort. Cohort 3 recovery required two negative PCRs, clearance, or symptom resolution. Sequencing was performed with immunoSEQ multiplex PCR; in TCRdb, only in-frame clones are kept and a portion is missing. The table shows some 210,000 clones, with 70% to 90% occurring only once. Germline CDR1 reads SGHTA; CDR2 reads FQGNSA. Trimming removed 4 bases from V and 6 bases from J, with 13 bases in between. CDR3 length: 14 residues. These data come from a study of blood T cell repertoires in COVID-19. Turning to the study itself: PBMCs, B-cell-depleted T cells, or T cells provided the cDNA or gDNA that made up the material.

The source of this sequence is a man aged 40-49 years who had recovered from COVID-19. This sequence joins TRBV7-2 and TRBJ2-1, with a possible D match to TRBD1 (6 bases). The sequenced sample consisted of PBMCs or T cells enriched from blood (not recorded which). CDR3: CASSSTGLSNEQFF. In DNA, the CDR3 is TGTGCCAGCAGCTCTACAGGGCTTAGCAATGAGCAGTTCTTC.